A selection of T cell receptor beta chains follows, all from one sample in a study of T cell therapy after organ transplantation. These TCRs' antigens remain unknown. The assay was immunoSEQ multiplex PCR, and TCRdb's table has in-frame clones only and misses some. The table shows over a thousand clones, with about 78% occurring only once. The specimen was CD8+ T cells from blood, collected after autologous CMV-specific T cell therapy. The receptors come from a human patient who had received a solid organ transplant and had CMV disease. The graft donor may be the source of some T cells. CDR3s include the opening cysteine and the closing phenylalanine or tryptophan. D genes are given only for firm matches. Clone size is given for some rows only: seen once, a few or many times, or a class if the clone is expanded.

>.|TRBD1|TRBJ2-5|TRBV29-1
CSVDRGDRVEETQYF
TGCAGCGTTGATCGGGGGGACAGGGTAGAAGAGACCCAGTACTTC
>once|.|TRBJ2-1|TRBV5-4
CASSLGPPGYNEQFF
TGTGCCAGCAGCCTGGGACCCCCGGGTTACAATGAGCAGTTCTTC
>.|.|TRBJ2-7|TRBV7-1
CASSRNSGGNEQYF
TGTGCCAGCAGCCGGAACTCTGGGGGCAACGAGCAGTACTTC
>.|.|TRBJ2-2|TRBV19
CASSIGGAAGELFF
TGTGCCAGTAGTATTGGCGGGGCGGCCGGGGAGCTGTTTTTT
>.|.|TRBJ1-5|TRBV19
CASRMGYIQPQHF
TGTGCCAGTAGAATGGGGTACATTCAGCCCCAGCATTTT
>.|TRBD2|TRBJ2-2|TRBV9
CASSVGSGTFTGELFF
TGTGCCAGCAGCGTTGGAAGCGGGACGTTCACCGGGGAGCTGTTTTTT
>.|.|TRBJ2-5|TRBV7-9
CASSLGIGAFLQETQYF
TGTGCCAGCAGCTTAGGAATCGGGGCCTTCCTCCAAGAGACCCAGTACTTC
>few|.|TRBJ2-1|TRBV28
CASSFTGQGEQFF
TGTGCCAGCAGTTTCACAGGGCAGGGTGAGCAGTTCTTC
>few|TRBD2|TRBJ2-7|TRBV7-9
CASSPPGPGGPSYEQYF
TGTGCCAGCAGCCCCCCAGGTCCGGGGGGTCCCTCCTACGAGCAGTACTTC
>.|.|TRBJ2-7|TRBV7-9
CASSFPGTYEQYF
TGTGCCAGCAGCTTCCCGGGTACCTACGAGCAGTACTTC
>.|.|TRBJ1-1|TRBV7-9
CASSPVYTEAFF
TGTGCCAGCAGCCCGGTGTATACTGAAGCTTTCTTT
>few|.|TRBJ2-7|TRBV2
CASSEGQGGFYEQYF
TGTGCCAGCAGTGAAGGACAGGGAGGGTTCTACGAGCAGTACTTC
>.|TRBD1|TRBJ1-5|TRBV10-2
CASRADRASNQPQHF
TGCGCCAGCAGGGCGGACAGGGCTAGCAATCAGCCCCAGCATTTT
>.|TRBD2|TRBJ2-1|TRBV6-4
CASSDSGLAGRNEQFF
TGTGCCAGCAGTGACTCGGGGTTAGCGGGACGCAATGAGCAGTTCTTC
>few|TRBD1|TRBJ1-5|TRBV19
CASSLWTGDSNQPQHF
TGTGCCAGTAGTCTTTGGACAGGAGATAGCAATCAGCCCCAGCATTTT
>.|TRBD2|TRBJ2-7|TRBV29-1
CSVEVRFPSGGDEQYF
TGCAGCGTTGAAGTGAGATTTCCTAGCGGGGGGGACGAGCAGTACTTC
>.|.|TRBJ1-5|TRBV2
CASSDYRGNQPQHF
TGTGCCAGCAGTGATTATAGGGGGAATCAGCCCCAGCATTTT
>few|TRBD1|TRBJ1-2|TRBV15
CATSSRTDRAYTF
TGTGCCACCAGCAGCCGAACCGACAGGGCATACACCTTC
>.|.|TRBJ2-3|TRBV7-8
CASSLWQGADTQYF
TGTGCCAGCAGCTTATGGCAGGGAGCAGATACGCAGTATTTT
>.|.|TRBJ1-3|TRBV28
CASSPGGDGNTIYF
TGTGCCAGCAGTCCCGGCGGCGACGGAAACACCATATATTTT
>.|.|TRBJ1-2|TRBV6-9
CASTSTGHYGYTF
TGTGCCAGCACCTCGACAGGCCACTATGGCTACACCTTC
>.|.|TRBJ1-5|TRBV5-4
CASSHPPGEPQHF
TGTGCCAGCAGCCACCCCCCGGGAGAACCCCAGCATTTT
>.|.|TRBJ2-7|TRBV27
CASSLSQGTYEQYF
TGTGCCAGCAGTTTGTCGCAGGGAACCTACGAGCAGTACTTC
>.|.|TRBJ1-1|TRBV5-1
CASRWGSYDPNTEAFF
TGCGCCAGCAGGTGGGGGAGCTACGACCCGAACACTGAAGCTTTCTTT
>few|TRBD2|TRBJ2-1|TRBV13
CASSVGTSGSPGNEQFF
TGTGCCAGCAGCGTAGGGACTAGCGGTTCCCCAGGCAATGAGCAGTTCTTC
>.|.|TRBJ2-7|TRBV28
CASSFDRTYEQYF
TGTGCCAGCAGCTTCGACAGAACCTACGAGCAGTACTTC
>.|TRBD2|TRBJ2-3|TRBV7-9
CASSGPGAGATDTQYF
TGTGCCAGCAGCGGCCCCGGAGCGGGAGCTACAGATACGCAGTATTTT
>few|.|TRBJ2-3|TRBV7-9
CASSLDDTQYF
TGTGCCAGCAGCTTAGATGATACGCAGTATTTT
>few|.|TRBJ2-3|TRBV9
CASSVLTTSTDTQYF
TGTGCCAGCAGCGTATTGACCACTAGCACAGATACGCAGTATTTT
>.|TRBD2|TRBJ2-1|TRBV18
CASSPPGAGGAWDEQFF
TGTGCCAGCTCACCTCCCGGAGCGGGGGGCGCCTGGGATGAGCAGTTCTTC
>.|TRBD1|TRBJ2-7|TRBV6-5
CASSSDRGNEQYF
TGTGCCAGCAGTTCAGACAGGGGGAACGAGCAGTACTTC
>.|.|TRBJ1-1|TRBV4-1
CASSRVAGTEAFF
TGCGCCAGCAGCCGAGTAGCAGGAACTGAAGCTTTCTTT
>once|.|TRBJ2-3|TRBV11-2
CASSFSDTQYF
TGTGCCAGCAGCTTCTCCGATACGCAGTATTTT
>few|.|TRBJ1-3|TRBV6-1
CASSDGASGNTIYF
TGTGCCAGCAGTGATGGGGCTTCTGGAAACACCATATATTTT
>.|.|TRBJ2-7|TRBV9
CASSVASWDEQYF
TGTGCCAGCAGCGTAGCTAGCTGGGACGAGCAGTACTTC
>few|.|TRBJ1-5|TRBV6-1
CASSEIGGIGNQPQHF
TGTGCCAGCAGTGAGATCGGGGGGATTGGCAATCAGCCCCAGCATTTT
>.|.|TRBJ2-7|TRBV6-1
CASSEFPIGLLREYF
TGTGCCAGCAGTGAATTTCCCATAGGCCTCCTGCGGGAGTACTTC
>.|TRBD1|TRBJ1-6|TRBV19
CASSNPGQGASYNSPLHF
TGTGCCAGTAGTAATCCAGGACAGGGAGCATCCTATAATTCACCCCTCCACTTT
>large|.|TRBJ2-3|TRBV5-1
CASRAWDTDTQYF
TGCGCCAGCAGGGCGTGGGACACAGATACGCAGTATTTT
>.|.|TRBJ1-6|TRBV12-5
CASGLGIGRNSPLHF
TGTGCTAGTGGTTTGGGCATAGGGCGGAATTCACCCCTCCACTTT
>once|.|TRBJ1-5|TRBV7-8
CASSLNILSNQPQHF
TGTGCCAGCAGCCTGAACATTCTTAGCAATCAGCCCCAGCATTTT
>once|TRBD1|TRBJ2-6|TRBV5-1
CASSWTGLSGANVLTF
TGCGCCAGCAGCTGGACAGGGCTCTCTGGGGCCAACGTCCTGACTTTC
>.|.|TRBJ2-7|TRBV6-6
CASSYSPSSDGEQYF
TGTGCCAGCAGTTACTCACCCAGTTCTGATGGCGAGCAGTACTTC
>.|.|TRBJ2-7|TRBV6-5
CASSYEQGGDEQYF
TGTGCCAGCAGTTACGAACAGGGTGGCGACGAGCAGTACTTC